The rows below give T cell receptor beta chains drawn from one sample of a study of post-analysis software for immune sequencing data. From the PCR reads, TCRdb called clonotypes with MiXCR, one entry per CDR3 protein. The sample holds some 190,000 distinct CDR3 sequences; approximately 30% are singletons and the top ten take roughly 3.4%. The sample was blood. The receptors shown here come from a girl aged 2-17 years with multiple sclerosis. Both conserved end residues are part of each CDR3. A D gene is named only where the DNA matches it firmly. The size of a clone is reported for some rows only, either as once, few or many, or as a class for expanded clones.

j_call clone_size v_call d_call cdr3_aa cdr3_nt
TRBJ2-1 . TRBV5-1 . CASSPDWDYNEQFF TGCGCCAGCAGCCCGGATTGGGACTACAATGAGCAGTTCTTC
TRBJ2-7 . TRBV6-1 . CASSEARRGPYEQYF TGTGCCAGCAGTGAAGCGAGGCGGGGTCCCTACGAGCAGTACTTC
TRBJ1-2 . TRBV12-3/TRBV12-4 TRBD1 CASRSTGVDGYTF TGTGCCAGCAGGTCCACAGGGGTAGATGGCTACACCTTC
TRBJ1-6 . TRBV5-5 . CASLLGVSSYNSPLHF TGTGCCAGCCTCCTCGGGGTGAGCTCCTATAATTCACCCCTCCACTTT
TRBJ1-1 . TRBV29-1 . CSGIQGDTEAFF TGCAGCGGAATACAGGGAGACACTGAAGCTTTCTTT
TRBJ2-1 many TRBV12-3/TRBV12-4 . CASRIGQNSYNEQFF TGTGCCAGCAGAATTGGACAGAATTCCTACAATGAGCAGTTCTTC
TRBJ2-5 many TRBV15 TRBD1 CATSRDRGETQYF TGTGCCACCAGCAGGGACAGGGGAGAGACCCAGTACTTC
TRBJ2-3 . TRBV7-2 . CTSRMASLTDTQYF TGTACCAGCAGGATGGCTAGTCTAACAGATACGCAGTATTTT
TRBJ2-1 many TRBV7-9 TRBD1 CASSNGQGAHEQFF TGTGCCAGCAGCAATGGACAGGGGGCGCATGAGCAGTTCTTC
TRBJ1-5 many TRBV24-1 TRBD1 CATSDGTGRQPQHF TGTGCCACCAGTGACGGGACAGGCCGCCAGCCCCAGCATTTT
TRBJ2-3 . TRBV9 . CAGSVARGAQYF TGTGCCGGCAGCGTAGCGAGGGGAGCGCAGTATTTT
TRBJ2-2 . TRBV2 . CASSGTVAITGELFF TGTGCCAGCAGTGGGACAGTAGCTATCACCGGGGAGCTGTTTTTT
TRBJ2-7 many TRBV29-1 . CSASGRAGLEQYF TGCAGCGCCAGTGGAAGGGCCGGTTTGGAGCAGTACTTC
TRBJ2-1 many TRBV28 . CASSLFGETYNEQFF TGTGCCAGCAGTTTATTTGGGGAGACGTACAATGAGCAGTTCTTC
TRBJ2-6 few TRBV5-1 . CASSFTPSPGANVLTF TGCGCCAGCAGCTTTACTCCGAGTCCCGGGGCCAACGTCCTGACTTTC
TRBJ1-2 . TRBV12-3/TRBV12-4 . CASTLRGGKEANYGYTF TGTGCCAGCACTTTGAGAGGAGGGAAGGAGGCTAACTATGGCTACACCTTC
TRBJ2-1 few TRBV28 . CASSPHRNEQFF TGTGCCAGCAGCCCACACCGGAATGAGCAGTTCTTC
TRBJ2-1 . TRBV2 . CASSEGDRAYNEQFF TGTGCCAGCAGTGAAGGTGACCGCGCCTACAATGAGCAGTTCTTC
TRBJ1-1 many TRBV29-1 . CSVEIPAQAFF TGCAGCGTTGAAATTCCGGCTCAAGCTTTCTTT
TRBJ1-6 few TRBV20-1 TRBD1 CSARLGIDRGGNSPLHF TGCAGTGCTAGACTGGGGATTGACAGGGGCGGGAATTCACCCCTCCACTTT
TRBJ1-1 many TRBV29-1 TRBD1 CSVLDRVETEAFF TGCAGCGTCCTGGACAGGGTCGAAACTGAAGCTTTCTTT
TRBJ2-3 . TRBV29-1 . CSAHGLATDTQYF TGCAGCGCCCACGGGCTAGCCACAGATACGCAGTATTTT
TRBJ2-3 few TRBV6-5 . CASSYRRGSTDTQYF TGTGCCAGCAGTTACCGGCGGGGCAGCACAGATACGCAGTATTTT
TRBJ2-7 many TRBV28 . CASTPNGSPYEQYF TGTGCCAGCACCCCAAACGGGTCTCCCTACGAGCAGTACTTC
TRBJ2-1 . TRBV12-3/TRBV12-4 TRBD2 CASSTIAGGPKNEQFF TGTGCCAGCAGTACGATAGCGGGAGGGCCGAAGAATGAGCAGTTCTTC
TRBJ1-2 few TRBV20-1 . CSASVGQPTANYGYTF TGCAGTGCTAGCGTTGGGCAGCCTACAGCTAACTATGGCTACACCTTC
TRBJ1-4 few TRBV5-1 TRBD1 CASSLATGSNEKRFF TGCGCCAGCAGCTTGGCGACAGGGTCCAATGAAAAACGGTTTTTT
TRBJ1-6 many TRBV6-5 . CASSYLFQGNSPLHF TGTGCCAGCAGTTACCTTTTCCAGGGGAATTCACCCCTCCACTTT
TRBJ2-7 . TRBV28 TRBD2 CASSLRLAGTYEQYF TGTGCCAGCAGTTTACGACTAGCGGGAACCTACGAGCAGTACTTC
TRBJ2-3 few TRBV29-1 TRBD2 CSVDQGLAGGPRDTQYF TGCAGCGTTGATCAGGGACTAGCGGGAGGGCCGAGAGATACGCAGTATTTT
TRBJ2-3 . TRBV5-1 TRBD1 CASSLGGTGRIDTQYF TGCGCCAGCAGCTTGGGTGGGACAGGGAGAATAGATACGCAGTATTTT
TRBJ1-5 . TRBV27 . CASSPRRQDNQPQHF TGTGCCAGCAGTCCGCGACGACAGGACAATCAGCCCCAGCATTTT
TRBJ2-1 . TRBV5-1 . CASSPAELAYNEQFF TGCGCCAGCAGCCCTGCGGAGTTAGCCTACAATGAGCAGTTCTTC
TRBJ2-2 . TRBV5-1 TRBD1 CASSLIPGGAMGTGELFF TGCGCCAGCAGCTTGATTCCAGGGGGCGCGATGGGCACCGGGGAGCTGTTTTTT
TRBJ2-7 . TRBV3-1 . CASSLGASASYEQYF TGTGCCAGCAGCCTGGGGGCTAGCGCCTCCTACGAGCAGTACTTC
TRBJ2-1 many TRBV5-1 TRBD1 CASSIPQGYNEQFF TGCGCCAGCAGCATACCACAGGGGTACAATGAGCAGTTCTTC
TRBJ1-5 . TRBV20-1 . CSATGLNQPQHF TGCAGTGCTACAGGGTTAAATCAGCCCCAGCATTTT
TRBJ2-5 many TRBV9 TRBD2 CASSSRTSGRSETQYF TGTGCCAGCAGCTCTCGGACTAGCGGGAGGAGCGAGACCCAGTACTTC
TRBJ2-7 . TRBV5-6 TRBD1 CASSTGGGAAVRLEQYF TGTGCCAGCAGCACAGGGGGTGGCGCGGCAGTAAGGCTCGAGCAGTACTTC
TRBJ2-3 many TRBV5-1 TRBD2 CASSLFPAGGTVSTDTQYF TGCGCCAGCAGCTTGTTCCCAGCGGGAGGCACCGTAAGCACAGATACGCAGTATTTT
TRBJ2-7 many TRBV27 TRBD1 CASSLILGTGIYEQYF TGTGCCAGCAGTTTAATTCTCGGGACAGGGATCTACGAGCAGTACTTC
TRBJ1-6 . TRBV5-1 TRBD1 CASSTTTGSDSPLHF TGCGCCAGCAGCACTACGACAGGGTCGGATTCACCCCTCCACTTT
TRBJ1-2 many TRBV20-1 . CSAREAVGYGYTF TGCAGTGCTAGAGAAGCGGTAGGGTATGGCTACACCTTC
TRBJ1-4 many TRBV5-1 TRBD1 CASSLGTGTLRANEKLFF TGCGCCAGCAGCTTGGGGACAGGAACCCTACGGGCTAATGAAAAACTGTTTTTT
TRBJ1-4 . TRBV6-5 . CASSYVSTAEKLFF TGTGCCAGCAGTTACGTGTCGACAGCTGAAAAACTGTTTTTT
TRBJ1-2 few TRBV28 . CASSGGTKHYGYTF TGTGCCAGCAGCGGCGGGACAAAGCACTATGGCTACACCTTC
TRBJ2-7 few TRBV18 . CASSPRQAYNEQYF TGTGCCAGCTCACCCCGACAGGCCTACAATGAGCAGTACTTC
TRBJ1-1 . TRBV12-3/TRBV12-4 . CASKGGRDTEAFF TGCGCCAGCAAGGGAGGCAGGGACACTGAAGCTTTCTTT
TRBJ1-2 few TRBV6-1 TRBD1 CASNGQGAYGYTF TGTGCCAGCAATGGACAGGGAGCTTATGGCTACACCTTC
TRBJ1-1 few TRBV16 TRBD1 CASRLPEDRGRIGEAFF TGTGCCAGCAGACTCCCAGAGGACAGGGGGCGAATAGGTGAAGCTTTCTTT
TRBJ2-7 many TRBV2 TRBD2 CASCSHGTGGDEQYF TGTGCCAGCTGTTCTCACGGGACCGGGGGGGACGAGCAGTACTTC
TRBJ2-1 . TRBV20-1 . CSARVLSNEQFF TGCAGTGCTAGAGTGCTCAGCAATGAGCAGTTCTTC
TRBJ2-2 . TRBV5-1 . CASSITANTGELFF TGCGCCAGCAGCATTACAGCGAACACCGGGGAGCTGTTTTTT
TRBJ2-7 . TRBV20-1 TRBD1 CSAKRDRAYEQYF TGCAGTGCTAAAAGGGACAGGGCCTACGAGCAGTACTTC
TRBJ2-7 many TRBV7-6 TRBD2 CASSLGAGTRHEQYF TGTGCCAGCAGCTTAGGGGCCGGGACTAGACACGAGCAGTACTTC
TRBJ2-7 many TRBV5-6 . CASSFTDYEQYF TGTGCCAGCAGCTTTACGGACTACGAGCAGTACTTC